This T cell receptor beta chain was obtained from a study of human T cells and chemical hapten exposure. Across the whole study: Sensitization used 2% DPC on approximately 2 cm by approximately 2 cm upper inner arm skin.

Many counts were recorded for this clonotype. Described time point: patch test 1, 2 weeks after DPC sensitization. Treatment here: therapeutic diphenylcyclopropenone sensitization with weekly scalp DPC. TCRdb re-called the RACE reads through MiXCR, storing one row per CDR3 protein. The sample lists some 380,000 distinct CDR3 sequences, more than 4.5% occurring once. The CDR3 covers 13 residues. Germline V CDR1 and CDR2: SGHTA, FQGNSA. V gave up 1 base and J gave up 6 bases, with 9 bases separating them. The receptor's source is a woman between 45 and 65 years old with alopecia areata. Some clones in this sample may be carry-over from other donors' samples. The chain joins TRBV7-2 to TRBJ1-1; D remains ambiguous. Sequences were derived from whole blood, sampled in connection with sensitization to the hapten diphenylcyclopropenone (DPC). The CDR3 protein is CASSLGPGSEAFF. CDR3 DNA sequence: TGTGCCAGCAGCTTAGGTCCAGGATCTGAAGCTTTCTTT.